The 4 T cell receptor beta chains below all came from one sample that was sequenced in a study of Ad26.COV2.S vaccination and SARS-CoV-2 variants. Measured with immunoSEQ multiplex PCR; TCRdb has only the in-frame clones, and not every one. The sample yields about 450,000 clones, 75% to 90% seen once. Treatment noted: some 19 received Ad26.COV2.S at low or high dose, single or two shots; about 5 received placebo; per-sample allocation not given. Sampling occurred on day 63 after the first vaccine or placebo injection. The sample here was peripheral blood, taken in a trial of Ad26.COV2.S vaccine versus placebo. The receptors shown here come from a person between 18 and 65 years old who received the Ad26.COV2.S COVID-19 vaccine or a placebo.

V gene TRBV6-6 combines with J gene TRBJ2-2; tentatively, D is TRBD1 or TRBD2 (7 bases each). Trimming took 5 bases from V and 4 from J, leaving 17 bases between them. This CDR3 region has 16 residues. The germline V gene has CDR1 MNHNY and CDR2 SVGAGI (reference sequence). CDR3: CASSRQGGRITGELFF. CDR3 DNA sequence: TGTGCCAGCAGTAGGCAGGGGGGGCGCATCACCGGGGAGCTGTTTTTT.

This chain joins TRBV5-6 and TRBJ2-7, with D possibly TRBD1 on 5 matching bases. Germline lookup yields CDR1 SGHDT and CDR2 YYEEEE. Trimming left V 2 bases short and J 2 bases short, with 8 bases between. The CDR3 spans 13 residues. CDR3 amino acids: CASSFQGTYEQYV. DNA for the CDR3: TGTGCCAGCAGCTTTCAGGGAACCTACGAGCAGTACGTC.

This clone was seen once. The chain carries TRBV25-1 and TRBJ2-1, with no clear D. The V end was cut by 1 base, the J end by 0 bases, with 10 bases between. The CDR3 totals 16 residues. Germline V gives CDR1 MGHDK, CDR2 SYGVNS. In DNA form, the CDR3 reads TGTGCCAGCAGTGAATCCGACTGGAGCTCCTACAATGAGCAGTTCTTC. This codes for CASSESDWSSYNEQFF.

The J gene is TRBJ1-1, the V gene TRBV6-2 or TRBV6-3; D call uncertain. Germline CDR1 reads MNHEY; CDR2 reads SVGEGT. The CDR3 totals 13 residues. V was shortened by 6 bases and J by 0 bases, with 8 bases between the two germline ends. CDR3 in amino acids: CASSRSMNTEAFF. The CDR3 nucleotides read TGTGCCAGCAGCAGGAGCATGAACACTGAAGCTTTCTTT.